The 28 T cell receptor beta chains below were found in one sample sequenced in a study of OX40 agonist ivuxolimab in advanced cancers. TCRdb keeps only in-frame clones here, not all; method: immunoSEQ multiplex PCR. The repertoire holds some 100,000 clones, 84% seen once, with 0.9% to 1.2% in the top ten. The specimen comprised CD4+ or CD8+ T cells sorted from blood, sampled in a trial of the OX40 agonist ivuxolimab. The receptors shown here come from an adult with an advanced solid tumor such as melanoma, head and neck, liver or kidney cancer.

The chain joins TRBV5-5 to TRBJ2-5; possible D gene TRBD1, 5 bases. With 3 bases removed from V and 0 bases from J, the gap between germline ends came to 15 bases. CDR3 length: 16 residues. CDR1 and CDR2 from the germline V gene are SGHKS and YYEKEE (reference sequence). CDR3 bases: TGTGCCAGCAGCTCGAGACAGAGACCGTACCAAGAGACCCAGTACTTC. Protein sequence: CASSSRQRPYQETQYF.

In the case of this clone: Other nucleotide sequences in the sample specify the same CDR3. The chain carries TRBV2 and TRBJ1-5; TRBD1 agrees at 8 bases. The ends lost 7 bases at V and 1 base at J; junction bases unmatched: 6. Germline V gene lookup returns CDR1 SNHLY and CDR2 FYNNEI. This CDR3 comprises 15 residues. The CDR3 loop reads CASTLDRASNQPQHF. Here the CDR3 DNA reads TGTGCCAGCACCTTGGACAGGGCAAGCAATCAGCCCCAGCATTTT.

The J gene is TRBJ2-2, the V gene TRBV19, with D perhaps matching TRBD1 (5 bases). Germline V CDR1 and CDR2: LNHDA, SQIVND (reference sequence). V lost 7 bases to trimming and J lost 1 base, with 13 bases between them. This CDR3 contains 15 residues. CDR3 region: CASMNRQGNTGELFF. The DNA for the CDR3 is TGTGCCAGTATGAACCGGCAGGGGAACACCGGGGAGCTGTTTTTT.

The genes are TRBV11-2 and TRBJ2-5, with D perhaps TRBD1 (6 bases). CDR1 and CDR2 from the germline V gene are SGHAT and FQNNGV. Trimming shortened V by 6 bases and J by 4 bases, and 12 bases separated the two germline ends. CDR3 length: 13 amino acids. CDR3 bases: TGTGCCAGCAGGAGGCAGGGGCTAGAGACCCAGTACTTC. Amino acid sequence: CASRRQGLETQYF. Full variable domain (outside the CDR3, taken from reference TRBV11-2 and TRBJ2-5): EAGVAQSPRYKIIEKRQSVAFWCNPISGHATLYWYQQILGQGPKLLIQFQNNGVVDDSQLPKDRFSAERLKGVDSTLKIQPAKLEDSAVYLCASRRQGLETQYFGPGTRLLVL.

The V and J genes are TRBV27 and TRBJ2-7, with 7 bases aligning to TRBD1. Looked up from germline, CDR1 is MNHEY and CDR2 is SMNVEV (reference sequence). This CDR3 region has 14 residues. V lost 7 bases, J lost 6 bases, and 12 bases stayed unmatched. The CDR3 spells CASKVRQGVGEQYF. The CDR3, as DNA: TGTGCCAGCAAGGTCCGACAGGGAGTGGGCGAGCAGTACTTC.

The V call is TRBV9, the J call TRBJ2-3; D gene ambiguous. This CDR3 spans 15 amino acids. V was cut by 0 bases and J by 0 bases, with 8 bases left in between. CDR1 SGDLS and CDR2 YYNGEE come from the germline V gene. CDR3 sequence: CASSVVPISTDTQYF. The CDR3 DNA reads TGTGCCAGCAGCGTAGTACCTATTAGCACAGATACGCAGTATTTT.

This chain joins TRBV6-1 and TRBJ2-7; no clear D gene. There are 13 residues in the CDR3. Per germline, CDR1 MNHNS and CDR2 SASEGT. V was clipped by 3 bases and J by 1 base, with 7 bases between them. In DNA form, the CDR3 reads TGTGCCAGCAGTGAGTCGAGGTCCTACGAGCAGTACGTC. Residues: CASSESRSYEQYV.

The gene calls are TRBV5-1 and TRBJ1-2, with 9 bases fitting TRBD1. V gave up 5 bases and J gave up 8 bases; unmatched junction bases: 7. Per the germline V gene, CDR1 is SGHRS and CDR2 is YFSETQ. The CDR3 consists of 13 residues. The CDR3 sequence is CASSQQGAGGYTF. CDR3 coding DNA: TGCGCCAGCAGTCAACAGGGGGCTGGAGGCTACACCTTC.

The CDR3 sequence: CASSLGQGARGYTF. The CDR3 coding sequence is TGTGCCAGCAGCTTAGGACAGGGGGCTCGCGGCTACACCTTC. The chain joins TRBV7-2 to TRBJ1-2; 10 nucleotides agree with TRBD1. The CDR3 contains 14 residues. CDR1 is SGHTA, CDR2 FQGNSA, per germline. V was clipped by 1 base and J by 8 bases; unmatched bases: 4.

The J gene is TRBJ2-7, the V gene TRBV29-1; D possibly corresponds to TRBD1 (6 bases). Per the germline V gene, CDR1 is SQVTM and CDR2 is ANQGSEA. This CDR3 is 13 amino acids long. V lost 6 bases to trimming and J lost 0 bases, with 12 bases between them. CDR3 DNA sequence: TGCAGCGTGGCCGGGACATTCTCCTACGAGCAGTACTTC. It is translated as CSVAGTFSYEQYF.

The V call is TRBV27, the J call TRBJ1-6; 7 positions agree with TRBD1. The CDR3 covers 16 residues. V lost 5 bases, J lost 4 bases, and 8 bases stayed unmatched. In germline, CDR1 is MNHEY, CDR2 SMNVEV (reference sequence). In nucleotides, the CDR3 is TGTGCCAGCAGTGCGACAGGGTCCCTATATAATTCACCCCTCCACTTT. It translates to CASSATGSLYNSPLHF.

The chain has TRBV18 and TRBJ2-1, with a tentative D call TRBD2 (5 bases). CDR3 size: 12 residues. Germline assignment: CDR1 KGHSH and CDR2 LQKENI. V shed 1 base and J shed 9 bases, with 7 bases lying between them. DNA for the CDR3: TGTGCCAGCTCACCACAGGGAGTTGAGCAGTTCTTC. This sequence encodes CASSPQGVEQFF.

The rearrangement uses TRBV5-4 and TRBJ2-6; D unclear. In germline, CDR1 is SGHNT, CDR2 YYREEE (reference sequence). The CDR3 runs to 15 residues. The ends were cut back, 0 bases at V and 0 bases at J, with 4 bases in the middle. CDR3 coding DNA: TGTGCCAGCAGCTTGGACGGCTCTGGGGCCAACGTCCTGACTTTC. Amino acid sequence: CASSLDGSGANVLTF.

The chain couples TRBV7-2 to TRBJ1-1; D is unclear. The V gene's germline CDR1 is SGHTA and CDR2 FQGNSA. This CDR3 is built from 12 residues. Trimming took off 2 bases at V and 4 bases at J, with 5 bases between the two ends. The CDR3 is CASSLTVTEAFF. The CDR3 nucleotides are TGTGCCAGCAGCTTAACCGTCACTGAAGCTTTCTTT.

The chain uses TRBV29-1 and TRBJ1-5; D might be TRBD1 (6 bases). Trimming stripped 4 bases from V and 5 bases from J, with 15 bases between. The CDR3 has 14 residues. CDR1 is SQVTM, CDR2 ANQGSEA, per germline. The chain's CDR3 is CSVVGGGQDQPQHF. In DNA, the CDR3 is TGCAGCGTTGTCGGCGGGGGGCAGGATCAGCCCCAGCATTTT.

The V call is TRBV5-1, the J call TRBJ2-2, with 11 bases lining up with TRBD1. The V gene's germline CDR1 is SGHRS and CDR2 YFSETQ. This CDR3 has 16 amino acids. J lost 6 bases, V lost 0 bases, and 4 bases had no gene match. The CDR3 here is CASSLDGQGASGELFF. CDR3 bases: TGCGCCAGCAGCTTGGATGGACAGGGGGCCTCCGGGGAGCTGTTTTTT.

The V gene is TRBV9, the J gene TRBJ1-1; D remains ambiguous. CDR1 is SGDLS and CDR2 is YYNGEE in the germline V gene. The CDR3 has 13 amino acids. The V gene lost 0 bases and the J gene lost 7 bases, with 10 bases spanning the gap. The CDR3 bases are TGTGCCAGCAGCGTAGGATTCGAGGGTGAAGCTTTCTTT. Translation gives CASSVGFEGEAFF.

The rearrangement joins TRBV9 to TRBJ2-2; D might be TRBD2 (6 bases). The CDR3 extends over 16 amino acids. V lost 0 bases and J lost 3, with 12 bases in between. Germline CDR1 SGDLS, CDR2 YYNGEE. The CDR3 loop is CASSVGAGRYTGELFF. CDR3 coding DNA: TGTGCCAGCAGCGTAGGGGCAGGGAGGTACACCGGGGAGCTGTTTTTT. The full variable domain, rest sourced from reference TRBV9 and TRBJ2-2, is DSGVTQTPKHLITATGQRVTLRCSPRSGDLSVYWYQQSLDQGLQFLIQYYNGEERAKGNILERFSAQQFPDLHSELNLSSLELGDSALYFCASSVGAGRYTGELFFGEGSRLTVL.

The V and J genes are TRBV19 and TRBJ1-3; 7 nucleotides match TRBD1. J was trimmed by 4 bases and V by 8 bases; bases with no gene match: 5. The CDR3 sequence is 13 residues long. The V gene's germline CDR1 is LNHDA and CDR2 SQIVND (reference sequence). CDR3 in DNA: TGTGCCAGTCACAGGGGTTCAGGAAACACCATATATTTT. Encoded protein: CASHRGSGNTIYF.

This clone was counted only a few times. The chain recombines TRBV27 with TRBJ1-6; 7 nucleotides match TRBD1. CDR1 MNHEY and CDR2 SMNVEV come from the germline V gene (reference sequence). V lost 4 bases to trimming and J lost 6 bases; unmatched junction nucleotides: 6. This CDR3 has 15 residues. The CDR3, as DNA: TGTGCCAGCAGTTGGCAGGGGGAAGGTAATTCACCCCTCCACTTT. Translating gives CASSWQGEGNSPLHF.

This clone has only a few counts. The rearrangement joins TRBV10-3 to TRBJ1-1; the D is unclear. Germline loops: CDR1 ENHRY, CDR2 SYGVKD. Between the trimmed V and J ends, which lost 2 bases and 5 bases, there was a span of 3 bases. This CDR3 contains 11 residues. The CDR3 coding sequence is TGTGCCATCAGTGAGGGAACTGAAGCTTTCTTT. Its translation: CAISEGTEAFF.

This clone was detected only once. The chain joins TRBV16 to TRBJ1-1, with 7 bases aligning to TRBD1. Looked up from germline, CDR1 is KGHSY and CDR2 is FQNENV. With V trimmed by 4 bases and J by 5 bases, 7 bases remained unmatched. CDR3 length: 14 residues. The CDR3 region is CASSRLTGQTEAFF. CDR3 sequence (DNA): TGTGCCAGCAGCCGTTTGACAGGGCAAACTGAAGCTTTCTTT.

The rearrangement joins TRBV5-1 to TRBJ2-1, with TRBD1 matching 7 bases. CDR3 size: 14 residues. Germline CDR1 reads SGHRS; CDR2 reads YFSETQ. V dropped 5 bases and J dropped 10; count of bases not matched to a gene: 12. Here the CDR3 DNA reads TGCGCCAGCAGTATGAAGGGGGCGCCGGGGGAGCAGTTCTTC. This codes for CASSMKGAPGEQFF.

This clone was seen just once. This sequence joins TRBV7-3 and TRBJ2-5; D might be TRBD1 (7 bases). In germline, CDR1 is SGHTA, CDR2 FQGTGA. The CDR3 sequence is 15 residues long. Between the trimmed V and J ends, which lost 2 bases and 1 base, there was a span of 11 bases. The CDR3 DNA is TGTGCCAGCAGCTTAGGCGGGACAGCCCAAGAGACCCAGTACTTC. Residues: CASSLGGTAQETQYF.

V usage is TRBV15 and J usage is TRBJ1-3; D gene ambiguous. CDR1 is LNHNV and CDR2 is YYDKDF in the germline V gene (reference sequence). The V and J ends lost 0 bases and 1 base respectively, with 10 bases between them. The length of the CDR3 is 16 residues. DNA of the CDR3: TGTGCCACCAGCAGAGAAGTCGGTCAGTCTGGAAACACCATATATTTT. Translation gives CATSREVGQSGNTIYF. The variable domain in full, with the rest retrieved from reference TRBV15 and TRBJ1-3, is DAMVIQNPRYQVTQFGKPVTLSCSQTLNHNVMYWYQQKSSQAPKLLFHYYDKDFNNEADTPDNFQSRRPNTSFCFLDIRSPGLGDTAMYLCATSREVGQSGNTIYFGEGSWLTVV.

The chain links TRBV5-6 to TRBJ1-2; tentative D call: TRBD1 (5 bases). Germline V gene sequence: CDR1 SGHDT, CDR2 YYEEEE. With 4 bases removed from V and 3 bases from J, the gap between germline ends came to 10 bases. The CDR3 sequence is 13 residues long. The CDR3 coding sequence is TGTGCCAGCAGCCCGGACAAACACTATGGCTACACCTTC. This codes for CASSPDKHYGYTF.

This clone was counted only a few times. The CDR3 bases are TGTGCCAGCAGTTCCGTAAACTATGGCTACACCTTC. The encoded protein is CASSSVNYGYTF. V is TRBV28 and J is TRBJ1-2; D gene uncertain. Germline V CDR1 and CDR2: MDHEN, SYDVKM. Trimming removed 4 bases from V and 2 bases from J, with 5 bases in between. The CDR3 is made up of 12 amino acids.

This chain uses TRBV6-1 with TRBJ2-7; D is ambiguous. Trimming took 6 bases from V and 1 from J, leaving 13 bases between them. This CDR3 spans 14 amino acids. CDR1 is MNHNS, CDR2 SASEGT, per germline. In DNA, the CDR3 is TGTGCCAGCAGGTCCGGTCAGATTTCCTACGAGCAGTACTTC. It encodes CASRSGQISYEQYF.